The sequence of this T cell receptor beta chain was determined in a study of pediatric ulcerative colitis. The study's findings and limits: Compared with controls, ulcerative colitis showed greater blood-rectum clone sharing. Repertoires came from total lymphocyte DNA, not specific subsets.

Produced via immunoSEQ multiplex PCR; TCRdb's table is partial and in-frame only. The sample has tens of thousands of clones, roughly 90% seen once. Before the diagnostic colonoscopy, ulcerative colitis patients were free of immunosuppressive medication. Germline V gene lookup returns CDR1 LNHDA and CDR2 SQIVND (reference sequence). V lost 6 bases and J lost 6; bases outside the gene matches: 20. This CDR3 has 18 amino acids. Concerning this clone itself: No antigen is known for it.

The sequence was collected from a boy between 10 and 17 years old with severe ulcerative colitis. This chain connects TRBV19 to TRBJ1-2, with 9 positions matching TRBD1. The specimen was blood. DNA of the CDR3: TGTGCCAGTAGCCATTTCCGGGACAGGGACCTAGGGGGTAATGGCTACACCTTC. It translates to CASSHFRDRDLGGNGYTF.